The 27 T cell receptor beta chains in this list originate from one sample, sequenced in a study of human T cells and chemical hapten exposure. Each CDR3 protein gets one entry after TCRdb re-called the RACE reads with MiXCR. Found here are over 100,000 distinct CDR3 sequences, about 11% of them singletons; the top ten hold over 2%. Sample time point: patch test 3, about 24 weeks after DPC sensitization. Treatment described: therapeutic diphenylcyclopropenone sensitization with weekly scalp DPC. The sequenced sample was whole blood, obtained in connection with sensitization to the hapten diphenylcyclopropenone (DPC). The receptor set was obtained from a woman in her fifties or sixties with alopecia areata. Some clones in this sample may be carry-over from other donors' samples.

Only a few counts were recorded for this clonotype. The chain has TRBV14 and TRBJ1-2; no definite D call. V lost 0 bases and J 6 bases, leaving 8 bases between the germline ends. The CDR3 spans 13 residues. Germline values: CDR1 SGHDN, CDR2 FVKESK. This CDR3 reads CASSQDFGDGYTF. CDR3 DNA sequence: TGTGCCAGCAGCCAAGATTTTGGAGATGGCTACACCTTC.

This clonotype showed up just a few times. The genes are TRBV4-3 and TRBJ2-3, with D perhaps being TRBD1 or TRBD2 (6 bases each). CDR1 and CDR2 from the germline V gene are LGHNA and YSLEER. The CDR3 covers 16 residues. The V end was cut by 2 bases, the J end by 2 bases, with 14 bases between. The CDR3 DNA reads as TGCGCCAGCAGCCAAATGCGGGACATTAACACAGATACGCAGTATTTT. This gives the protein CASSQMRDINTDTQYF.

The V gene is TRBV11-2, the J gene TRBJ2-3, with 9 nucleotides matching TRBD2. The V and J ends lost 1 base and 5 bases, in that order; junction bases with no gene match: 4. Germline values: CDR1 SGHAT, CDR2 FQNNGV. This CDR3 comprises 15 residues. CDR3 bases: TGTGCCAGCAGCTTAGTTGGCGGGGGGGGAGATACGCAGTATTTT. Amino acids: CASSLVGGGGDTQYF.

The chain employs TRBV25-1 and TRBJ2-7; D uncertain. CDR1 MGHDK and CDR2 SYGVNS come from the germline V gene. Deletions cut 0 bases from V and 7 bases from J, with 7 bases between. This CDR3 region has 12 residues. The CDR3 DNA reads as TGTGCCAGCAGTGAATATTTTGAAGAGCAGTACTTC. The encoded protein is CASSEYFEEQYF.

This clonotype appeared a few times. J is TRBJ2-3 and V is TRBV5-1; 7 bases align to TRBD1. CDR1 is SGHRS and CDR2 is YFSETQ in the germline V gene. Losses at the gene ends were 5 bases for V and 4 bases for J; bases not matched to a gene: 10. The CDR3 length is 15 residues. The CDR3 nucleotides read TGCGCCAGCAGTCCTAGACAGGGAAGCTCAGATACGCAGTATTTT. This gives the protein CASSPRQGSSDTQYF.

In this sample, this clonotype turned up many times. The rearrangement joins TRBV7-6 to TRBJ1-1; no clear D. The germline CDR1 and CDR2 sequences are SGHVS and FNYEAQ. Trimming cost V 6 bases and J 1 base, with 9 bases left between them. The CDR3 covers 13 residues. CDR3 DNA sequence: TGTGCCAGCAGAAGAGACCCGAACACTGAAGCTTTCTTT. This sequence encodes CASRRDPNTEAFF.

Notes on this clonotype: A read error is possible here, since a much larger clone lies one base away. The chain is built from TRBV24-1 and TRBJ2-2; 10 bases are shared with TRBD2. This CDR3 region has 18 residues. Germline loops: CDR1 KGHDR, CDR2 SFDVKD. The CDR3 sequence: CATRDSGSGRAVSGELFF. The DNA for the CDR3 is TGTGCCACCAGAGATTCGGGCAGCGGGAGGGCCGTCTCCGGGGAGCTGTTTTTT.

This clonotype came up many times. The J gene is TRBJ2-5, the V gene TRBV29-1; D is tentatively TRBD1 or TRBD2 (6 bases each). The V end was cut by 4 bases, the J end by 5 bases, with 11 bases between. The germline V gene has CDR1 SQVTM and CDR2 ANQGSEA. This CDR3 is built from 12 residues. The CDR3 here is CSVGVGGETQYF. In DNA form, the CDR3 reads TGCAGCGTTGGTGTAGGGGGGGAGACCCAGTACTTC.

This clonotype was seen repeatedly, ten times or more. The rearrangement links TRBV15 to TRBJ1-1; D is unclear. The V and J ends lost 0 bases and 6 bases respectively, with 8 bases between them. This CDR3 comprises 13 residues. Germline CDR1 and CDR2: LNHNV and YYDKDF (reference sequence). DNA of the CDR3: TGTGCCACCAGCAGAGATAGGAATCCTGAAGCTTTCTTT. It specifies CATSRDRNPEAFF.

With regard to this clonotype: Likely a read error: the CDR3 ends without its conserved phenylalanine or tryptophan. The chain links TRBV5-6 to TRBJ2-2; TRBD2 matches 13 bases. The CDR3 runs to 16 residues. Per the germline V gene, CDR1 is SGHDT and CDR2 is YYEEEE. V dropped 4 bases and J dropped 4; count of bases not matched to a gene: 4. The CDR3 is CASSPRTSGGTGELFS. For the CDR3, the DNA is TGTGCCAGCAGCCCCCGGACTAGCGGGGGCACCGGGGAGCTGTTTTCT.

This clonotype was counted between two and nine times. The CDR3 region is CASSSEANEQFF. For the CDR3, the DNA is TGTGCCAGCAGTTCTGAAGCCAATGAGCAGTTCTTC. V gene TRBV12-3 or TRBV12-4 combines with J gene TRBJ2-1; no clear D gene. The CDR3 sequence is 12 residues long. The V end lost 4 bases, the J end lost 6 bases, and 7 bases lay between the germline ends.

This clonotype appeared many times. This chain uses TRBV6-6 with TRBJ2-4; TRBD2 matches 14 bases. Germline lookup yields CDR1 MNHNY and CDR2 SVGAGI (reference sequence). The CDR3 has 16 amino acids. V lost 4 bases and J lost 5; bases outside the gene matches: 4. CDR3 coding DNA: TGTGCCAGCAGTTTTGGACTAGCGGGGGGTCAAAACATTCAGTACTTC. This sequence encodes CASSFGLAGGQNIQYF.

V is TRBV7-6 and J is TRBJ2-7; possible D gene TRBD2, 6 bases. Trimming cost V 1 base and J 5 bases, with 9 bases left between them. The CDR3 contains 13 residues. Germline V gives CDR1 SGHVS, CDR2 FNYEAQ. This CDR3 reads CASSLGRRDEQYF. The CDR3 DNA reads TGTGCCAGCAGCTTAGGTAGGAGGGACGAGCAGTACTTC.

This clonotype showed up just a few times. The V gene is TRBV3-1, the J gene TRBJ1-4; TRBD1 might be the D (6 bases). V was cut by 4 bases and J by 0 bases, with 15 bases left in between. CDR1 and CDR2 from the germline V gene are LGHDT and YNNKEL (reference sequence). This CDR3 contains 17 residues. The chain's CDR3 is CASSPWGRGSTNEKLFF. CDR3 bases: TGTGCCAGCAGCCCCTGGGGCAGGGGTTCAACTAATGAAAAACTGTTTTTT.

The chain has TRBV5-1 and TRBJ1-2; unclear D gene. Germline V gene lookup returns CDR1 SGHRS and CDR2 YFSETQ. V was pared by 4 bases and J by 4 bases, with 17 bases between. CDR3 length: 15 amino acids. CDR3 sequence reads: CASSHTDFKSYGYTF. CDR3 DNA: TGCGCCAGCAGCCATACAGACTTTAAGAGCTATGGCTACACCTTC.

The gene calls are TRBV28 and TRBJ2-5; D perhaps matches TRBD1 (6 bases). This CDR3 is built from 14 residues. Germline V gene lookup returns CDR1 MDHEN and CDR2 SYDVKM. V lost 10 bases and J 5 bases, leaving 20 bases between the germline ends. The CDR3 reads CATLRAGEMETQYF. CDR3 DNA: TGTGCCACGTTACGGGCAGGGGAGATGGAGACCCAGTACTTC. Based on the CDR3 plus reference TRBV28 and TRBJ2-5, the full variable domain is DVKVTQSSRYLVKRTGEKVFLECVQDMDHENMFWYRQDPGLGLRLIYFSYDVKMKEKGDIPEGYSVSREKKERFSLILESASTNQTSMYLCATLRAGEMETQYFGPGTRLLVL.

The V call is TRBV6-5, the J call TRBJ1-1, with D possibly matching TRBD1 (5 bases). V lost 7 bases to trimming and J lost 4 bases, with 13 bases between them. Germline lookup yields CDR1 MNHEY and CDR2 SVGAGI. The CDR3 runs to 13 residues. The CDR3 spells CASNQGLRTEAFF. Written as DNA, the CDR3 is TGTGCCAGCAATCAGGGTCTGCGCACTGAAGCTTTCTTT.

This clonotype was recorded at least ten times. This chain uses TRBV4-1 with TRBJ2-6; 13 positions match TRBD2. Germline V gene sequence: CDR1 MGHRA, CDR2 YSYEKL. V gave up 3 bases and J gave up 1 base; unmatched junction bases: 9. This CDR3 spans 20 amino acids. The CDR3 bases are TGCGCCAGCAGCCAGGGAATACTAGCGGGGGGGCCTTCTGGGGCCAACGTCCTGACTTTC. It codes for CASSQGILAGGPSGANVLTF.

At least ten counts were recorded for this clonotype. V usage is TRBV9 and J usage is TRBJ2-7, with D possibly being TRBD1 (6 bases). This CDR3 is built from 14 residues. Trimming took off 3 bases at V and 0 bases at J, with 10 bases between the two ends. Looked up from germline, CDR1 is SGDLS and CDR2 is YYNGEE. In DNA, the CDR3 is TGTGCCAGCAGCGGCCGGGACACCTCCTACGAGCAGTACTTC. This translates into CASSGRDTSYEQYF. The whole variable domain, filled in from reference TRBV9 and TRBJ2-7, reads DSGVTQTPKHLITATGQRVTLRCSPRSGDLSVYWYQQSLDQGLQFLIQYYNGEERAKGNILERFSAQQFPDLHSELNLSSLELGDSALYFCASSGRDTSYEQYFGPGTRLTVT.

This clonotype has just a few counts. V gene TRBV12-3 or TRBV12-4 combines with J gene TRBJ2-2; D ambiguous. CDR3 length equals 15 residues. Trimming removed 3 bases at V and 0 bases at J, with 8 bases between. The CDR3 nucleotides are TGTGCCAGCAGTTTCGTTCAGCCGAACACCGGGGAGCTGTTTTTT. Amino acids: CASSFVQPNTGELFF.

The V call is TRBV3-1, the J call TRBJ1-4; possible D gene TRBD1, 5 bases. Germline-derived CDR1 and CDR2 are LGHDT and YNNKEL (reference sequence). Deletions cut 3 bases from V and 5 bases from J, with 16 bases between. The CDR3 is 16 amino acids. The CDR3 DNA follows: TGTGCCAGCAGCCAGCCCGGGACGGAGGACAATGAAAAACTGTTTTTT. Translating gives CASSQPGTEDNEKLFF.

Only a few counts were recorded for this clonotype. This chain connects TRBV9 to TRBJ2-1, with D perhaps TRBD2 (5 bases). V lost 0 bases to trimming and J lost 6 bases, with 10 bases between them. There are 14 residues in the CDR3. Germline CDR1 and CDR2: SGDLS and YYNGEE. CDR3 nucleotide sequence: TGTGCCAGCAGCGTAGACCTCCTAGCCAATGAGCAGTTCTTC. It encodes CASSVDLLANEQFF.

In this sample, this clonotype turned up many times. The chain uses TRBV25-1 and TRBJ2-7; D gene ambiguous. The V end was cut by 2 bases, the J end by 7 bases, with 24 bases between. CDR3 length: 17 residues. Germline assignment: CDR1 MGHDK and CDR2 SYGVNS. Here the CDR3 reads CASSEVGKRLYSSEQYF. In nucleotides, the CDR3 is TGTGCCAGCAGTGAAGTGGGTAAAAGGCTCTATTCGTCGGAGCAGTACTTC.

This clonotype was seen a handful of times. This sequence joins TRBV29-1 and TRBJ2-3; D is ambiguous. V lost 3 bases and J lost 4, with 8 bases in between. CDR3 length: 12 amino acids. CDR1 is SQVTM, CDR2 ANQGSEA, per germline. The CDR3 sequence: CSVEKGPDTQYF. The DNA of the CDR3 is TGCAGCGTTGAGAAGGGCCCAGATACGCAGTATTTT.

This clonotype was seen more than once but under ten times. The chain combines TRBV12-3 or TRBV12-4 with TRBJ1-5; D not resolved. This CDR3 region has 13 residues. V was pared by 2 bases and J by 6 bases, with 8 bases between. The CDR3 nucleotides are TGTGCCAGCAGTTTATTGGTCCTTCAGCCCCAGCATTTT. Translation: CASSLLVLQPQHF.

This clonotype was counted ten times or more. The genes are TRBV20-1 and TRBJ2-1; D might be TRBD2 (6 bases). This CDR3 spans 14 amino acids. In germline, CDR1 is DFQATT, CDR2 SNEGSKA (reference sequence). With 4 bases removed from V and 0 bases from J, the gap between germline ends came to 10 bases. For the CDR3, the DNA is TGCAGTGCTAAGGACGGGAGCTCCTACAATGAGCAGTTCTTC. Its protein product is CSAKDGSSYNEQFF.

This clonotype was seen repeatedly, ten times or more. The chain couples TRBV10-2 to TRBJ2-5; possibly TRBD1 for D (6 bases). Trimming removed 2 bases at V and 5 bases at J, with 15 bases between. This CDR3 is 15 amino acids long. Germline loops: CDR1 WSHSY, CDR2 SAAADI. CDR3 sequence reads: CASSETTGSRETQYF. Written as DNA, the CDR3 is TGCGCCAGCAGTGAGACCACAGGGAGCAGGGAGACCCAGTACTTC.